One and the same sample provided the 13 T cell receptor beta chains below, sequenced in a study of naive and memory T cell subsets. The beta constant-region primer was an equimolar mix of two oligonucleotides covering TRBC1 and TRBC2. Ligated cDNA was amplified by four rounds of PCR with nested alpha and beta constant-region primers and SP2. TCRdb processed the UMI-ligation and nested PCR reads anew with MiXCR; each CDR3 protein has one entry. The repertoire holds some 110,000 distinct CDR3 sequences, with 30% to 45% as singletons. Input material: central memory CD4+ T cells from blood. The receptor source for this set is a human donor in good health.

The chain employs TRBV12-3 or TRBV12-4 and TRBJ1-4; 7 nucleotides match TRBD1. With V trimmed by 3 bases and J by 5 bases, 9 bases remained unmatched. This CDR3 region has 16 residues. The CDR3 sequence: CASSFSQQGRNEKLFF. The CDR3 DNA follows: TGTGCCAGCAGTTTTTCTCAACAGGGGAGGAATGAAAAACTGTTTTTT.

J is TRBJ2-7 and V is TRBV11-2; D possibly corresponds to TRBD1 (6 bases). Trimming left V 2 bases short and J 4 bases short, with 9 bases between. CDR1 and CDR2 from the germline V gene are SGHAT and FQNNGV. The CDR3 is 13 amino acids. CDR3 sequence reads: CASSLTDRYEQYF. CDR3 coding DNA: TGTGCCAGCAGCTTAACCGACAGGTACGAGCAGTACTTC.

The chain's CDR3 is CASSQETQNNQPQHF. For the CDR3, the DNA is TGTGCCAGCAGCCAAGAAACACAGAACAATCAGCCCCAGCATTTT. The rearrangement joins TRBV4-2 to TRBJ1-5, with D unclear. Germline V CDR1 and CDR2: LGHNA, YNFKEQ. The germline V and J ends were trimmed by 0 bases and 3 bases, with 9 bases remaining between them. This CDR3 spans 15 amino acids.

This clonotype was counted between two and nine times. V is TRBV11-2 and J is TRBJ2-1, with 8 bases identical to TRBD2. Germline V gene sequence: CDR1 SGHAT, CDR2 FQNNGV. The CDR3 covers 13 residues. With 4 bases clipped from V and 12 bases from J, the junction kept 8 bases outside the gene matches. CDR3 nucleotide sequence: TGTGCCAGCAGCTCACTAGCGGTATCCGTGCAGTTCTTC. This gives the protein CASSSLAVSVQFF.

J is TRBJ2-5 and V is TRBV20-1; 16 positions match TRBD2. The CDR3 has 18 amino acids. Germline CDR1 reads DFQATT; CDR2 reads SNEGSKA (reference sequence). Germline trimming cut 3 bases from V and 5 bases from J; bases unmatched to any gene: 12. The CDR3 DNA follows: TGCAGTGCTAGTAGACCGGGACTAGCGGGAGGGGCACCCGAGACCCAGTACTTC. Encoded protein: CSASRPGLAGGAPETQYF.

The chain joins TRBV10-2 to TRBJ1-1; 8 nucleotides match TRBD1. The CDR3 is 12 residues long. The ends lost 3 bases at V and 8 bases at J; junction bases unmatched: 2. The germline V gene has CDR1 WSHSY and CDR2 SAAADI. In DNA form, the CDR3 reads TGCGCCAGCAGTGAAGGACAGGGAGAAGCTTTCTTT. This codes for CASSEGQGEAFF.

The chain employs TRBV20-1 and TRBJ1-2; 8 bases map to TRBD1. The germline gives CDR1 DFQATT, CDR2 SNEGSKA (reference sequence). The CDR3 has 14 amino acids. Trimming cost V 6 bases and J 2 bases; bases outside gene matches: 8. The CDR3 DNA follows: TGCAGTGCGATCGGGACAGGAAGAAACTATGGCTACACCTTC. It specifies CSAIGTGRNYGYTF.

This clonotype was recorded a few times. The rearrangement joins TRBV6-5 to TRBJ1-2, with D possibly being TRBD1 (6 bases). This CDR3 comprises 13 residues. The V end was cut by 5 bases, the J end by 7 bases, with 14 bases between. The germline V gene encodes CDR1 MNHEY and CDR2 SVGAGI. CDR3 DNA: TGTGCCAGCAGTCGGGACACCCTGGGTGGCTACACCTTC. Residues: CASSRDTLGGYTF.

The chain carries TRBV29-1 and TRBJ2-7; 12 nucleotides line up with TRBD2. The CDR3 runs 15 residues. Germline assignment: CDR1 SQVTM and CDR2 ANQGSEA. Losses at the gene ends were 7 bases for V and 5 bases for J; bases not matched to a gene: 12. The CDR3 loop is CSALLAGGPVNEQYF. The CDR3 nucleotides read TGCAGCGCCCTGCTAGCGGGAGGGCCCGTAAACGAGCAGTACTTC.

The rearrangement uses TRBV27 and TRBJ2-6; 9 bases fit TRBD1. CDR3 length: 20 residues. V trimming: 2 bases; J trimming: 2 bases; junction bases outside the gene matches: 13. Germline V CDR1 and CDR2: MNHEY, SMNVEV (reference sequence). CDR3 protein: CASSLGAHGTGLPGANVLTF. In nucleotides, the CDR3 is TGTGCCAGCAGTTTAGGTGCCCATGGGACAGGGCTCCCTGGGGCCAACGTCCTGACTTTC.

This clonotype has only a few counts. The chain combines TRBV2 with TRBJ2-6; D is perhaps TRBD2 (5 bases). The CDR3 runs to 13 residues. The germline V gene encodes CDR1 SNHLY and CDR2 FYNNEI. V was cut by 8 bases and J by 2 bases, with 7 bases left in between. The CDR3: CASAGPGANVLTF. The CDR3 DNA reads TGTGCCAGCGCGGGTCCTGGGGCCAACGTCCTGACTTTC.

This clonotype was counted a few times. The rearrangement links TRBV20-1 to TRBJ2-3, with 8 bases identical to TRBD1. Germline V gives CDR1 DFQATT, CDR2 SNEGSKA (reference sequence). V lost 0 bases to trimming and J lost 1 base; unmatched junction nucleotides: 12. The CDR3 extends over 18 amino acids. The CDR3 nucleotides are TGCAGTGCTAGAGATCTCTTACGGGCAGGGGGCGGCACAGATACGCAGTATTTT. It yields the protein CSARDLLRAGGGTDTQYF.

J is TRBJ2-3 and V is TRBV18; unclear D gene. Germline-derived CDR1 and CDR2 are KGHSH and LQKENI. The V gene lost 1 base and the J gene lost 2 bases, with 10 bases spanning the gap. The CDR3 is made up of 15 amino acids. CDR3 bases: TGTGCCAGCTCACCACTTGCTACATTCACAGATACGCAGTATTTT. Translated, it gives CASSPLATFTDTQYF. Based on the CDR3 plus reference TRBV18 and TRBJ2-3, the full variable domain is NAGVMQNPRHLVRRRGQEARLRCSPMKGHSHVYWYRQLPEEGLKFMVYLQKENIIDESGMPKERFSAEFPKEGPSILRIQQVVRGDSAAYFCASSPLATFTDTQYFGPGTRLTVL.